This T cell receptor (beta chain) comes out of a study of blood T cell repertoires in COVID-19. The wider study: The United States, Italy and Spain supplied acute and convalescent COVID-19 samples.

Authors' data handling: From reference gene primer amplification, estimates of nucleated cell counts were derived. Produced via immunoSEQ multiplex PCR; TCRdb's table is partial and in-frame only. The V and J calls and the clone size are those of that table, but D and trimming were determined from the DNA. The data hold around 250,000 clones, with 85% to 90% observed a single time. Germline CDR1 MGHDK, CDR2 SYGVNS. V lost 7 bases, J lost 7 bases, and 17 bases lay in between. This CDR3 is 14 amino acids long. The gene calls are TRBV25-1 and TRBJ1-5; D may be TRBD1 (5 bases). Material: peripheral blood. The receptor's source is a man aged 55 to 69 with acute or convalescent COVID-19. The CDR3 protein is CASTPWGGNQPQHF. The DNA of the CDR3 is TGTGCCAGCACCCCGTGGGGGGGAAACCAGCCCCAGCATTTT.